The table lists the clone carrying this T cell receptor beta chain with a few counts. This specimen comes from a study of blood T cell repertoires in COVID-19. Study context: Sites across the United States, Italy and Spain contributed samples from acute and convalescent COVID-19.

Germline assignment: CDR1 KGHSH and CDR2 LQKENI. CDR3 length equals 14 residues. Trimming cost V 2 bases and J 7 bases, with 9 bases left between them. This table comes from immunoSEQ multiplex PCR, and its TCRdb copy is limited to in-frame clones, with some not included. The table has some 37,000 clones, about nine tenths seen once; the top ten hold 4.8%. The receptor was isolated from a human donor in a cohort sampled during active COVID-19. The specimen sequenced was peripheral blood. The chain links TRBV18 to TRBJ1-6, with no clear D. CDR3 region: CASSPEVFNSPLHF. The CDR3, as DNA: TGTGCCAGCTCACCAGAGGTCTTCAATTCACCCCTCCACTTT.